The source of this T cell receptor beta chain is a study of PD-1 blockade in classical Hodgkin lymphoma. Germline CDR1 MDHEN, CDR2 SYDVKM. This CDR3 comprises 12 residues. V was pared by 8 bases and J by 5 bases, with 13 bases between. Clones were sequenced by immunoSEQ multiplex PCR, and TCRdb holds only the in-frame ones, with some missing. Among some 100,000 clones listed, around 89% were seen once. After autologous stem cell transplantation all patients relapsed, and prior brentuximab vedotin exposure differed between cohorts. This chain uses TRBV28 with TRBJ2-7; weak D call: TRBD2 (6 bases). This specimen was peripheral blood mononuclear cells (PBMCs), taken before the second cycle of nivolumab. The receptor's source is a human donor with classical Hodgkin lymphoma. For the CDR3, the DNA is TGTGCCAGCTCCGGGGGAGTCGACGAGCAGTACTTC. This codes for CASSGGVDEQYF. Together with reference TRBV28 and TRBJ2-7, the CDR3 gives the full variable domain: DVKVTQSSRYLVKRTGEKVFLECVQDMDHENMFWYRQDPGLGLRLIYFSYDVKMKEKGDIPEGYSVSREKKERFSLILESASTNQTSMYLCASSGGVDEQYFGPGTRLTVT.